These 26 T cell receptor beta chains share one sample of origin, sequenced in a study of post-analysis software for immune sequencing data. Which antigens these TCRs recognize remains unknown. General study results and limits: When patients were compared with controls, 4 or 5 TRBV segments were more frequent, TRBV5-6, TRBV5-1 and TRBV20-1 among them.

Incorporated into the TCR beta cDNA libraries were unique molecular identifiers, which served to reduce PCR and sequencing biases. TCRdb itself ran the PCR reads through MiXCR, one entry per CDR3 protein. The data contain roughly 650,000 distinct CDR3 sequences, approximately 60% of them singletons. The sequencing input was blood. These TCRs come from a girl aged 2 to 10 with multiple sclerosis.

Only a few counts were recorded for this clonotype. The chain has TRBV20-1 and TRBJ1-2; no clear D gene. This CDR3 has 13 amino acids. Germline values: CDR1 DFQATT, CDR2 SNEGSKA (reference sequence). V was shortened by 5 bases and J by 0 bases, with 10 bases between the two germline ends. CDR3 sequence: CSAVQSTNYGYTF. The CDR3 coding sequence is TGCAGTGCTGTACAGTCTACTAACTATGGCTACACCTTC.

The rearrangement links TRBV7-9 to TRBJ2-3, with 7 bases fitting TRBD2. The V segment lost 6 bases and the J segment 3 bases; nucleotides outside the gene matches: 9. CDR1 and CDR2 from the germline V gene are SEHNR and FQNEAQ (reference sequence). The CDR3 has 15 residues. CDR3 sequence reads: CASSRTSAVTDTQYF. The CDR3 DNA follows: TGTGCCAGCAGTCGAACTAGCGCAGTAACAGATACGCAGTATTTT.

The V call is TRBV7-2, the J call TRBJ1-1; D is perhaps TRBD1 (5 bases). The CDR3 covers 15 residues. The germline V gene encodes CDR1 SGHTA and CDR2 FQGNSA. Trimming stripped 2 bases from V and 4 bases from J, with 14 bases between. CDR3 sequence: CASSLYRGRGTEAFF. The CDR3 DNA reads TGTGCCAGCAGCTTATACCGTGGGAGGGGCACTGAAGCTTTCTTT.

This clonotype was counted between two and nine times. The chain has TRBV28 and TRBJ1-1; TRBD1 is a possible D gene (5 bases). Germline V gene data show CDR1 as MDHEN and CDR2 as SYDVKM. The CDR3 contains 11 residues. As DNA, the CDR3 is TGTGTCTCCGGGGGTGGCACTGAAGCTTTCTTT. Protein: CVSGGGTEAFF.

This clonotype was observed a handful of times. The chain has TRBV29-1 and TRBJ2-3; D call uncertain. The V end was cut by 6 bases, the J end by 2 bases, with 6 bases between. The V gene's germline CDR1 is SQVTM and CDR2 ANQGSEA. This CDR3 is built from 11 residues. The CDR3 region has the DNA TGCAGCGTCGCCGACACAGATACGCAGTATTTT. This codes for CSVADTDTQYF.

The genes are TRBV7-9 and TRBJ2-1, with TRBD2 identical over 7 bases. This CDR3 spans 16 amino acids. In germline, CDR1 is SEHNR, CDR2 FQNEAQ (reference sequence). The V gene end was trimmed by 5 bases and the J gene end by 0 bases; junction bases not matched to a gene: 7. CDR3: CASSPGLVSSYNEQFF. CDR3 nucleotide sequence: TGTGCCAGCAGCCCAGGACTAGTGAGCTCCTACAATGAGCAGTTCTTC.

This clonotype was observed a handful of times. CDR3 DNA sequence: TGTGCTAGTGGGTCCCTCGCGGGAGACTCCACAGATACGCAGTATTTT. It specifies CASGSLAGDSTDTQYF. The chain is built from TRBV12-5 and TRBJ2-3, with 7 bases matching TRBD2. From germline, CDR1 is LGHNT and CDR2 FRNRAP. The CDR3 is 16 amino acids. V gave up 6 bases and J gave up 2 bases; unmatched junction bases: 11.

A single count supports this clonotype. The rearrangement links TRBV20-1 to TRBJ2-1; 10 nucleotides line up with TRBD2. Germline assignment: CDR1 DFQATT and CDR2 SNEGSKA (reference sequence). V lost 4 bases and J lost 10; bases outside the gene matches: 19. The CDR3 sequence is 17 residues long. CDR3 in DNA: TGCAGTGCTAACCCTCTTTCTAAGCGGGAGGGGGTTAACGAGCAGTTCTTC. It yields the protein CSANPLSKREGVNEQFF.

This chain links TRBV20-1 with TRBJ2-3; TRBD2 matches at 14 bases. The CDR3 contains 14 residues. Germline CDR1 is DFQATT and CDR2 is SNEGSKA (reference sequence). V trimming: 6 bases; J trimming: 2 bases; junction bases outside the gene matches: 1. CDR3 nucleotide sequence: TGCAGTGCGACTAGCGGGGGGGCCACAGATACGCAGTATTTT. Encoded protein: CSATSGGATDTQYF.

The J gene is TRBJ1-1, the V gene TRBV27; TRBD1 is a possible D gene (6 bases). This CDR3 region has 14 residues. V was clipped by 3 bases and J by 4 bases, with 12 bases between them. Germline CDR1 MNHEY, CDR2 SMNVEV (reference sequence). This CDR3 is CASSFSGVRTEAFF. The CDR3 DNA reads as TGTGCCAGCAGTTTTTCAGGGGTCCGCACTGAAGCTTTCTTT.

The chain uses TRBV4-2 and TRBJ2-3; tentatively, D is TRBD2 (6 bases). The ends were cut back, 1 base at V and 8 bases at J, with 13 bases in the middle. The V gene's germline CDR1 is LGHNA and CDR2 YNFKEQ. CDR3 length: 14 amino acids. The chain's CDR3 is CASSQAPPGVTQYF. The CDR3 DNA is TGTGCCAGCAGCCAAGCCCCCCCGGGGGTTACGCAGTATTTT.

This clonotype showed up just once. The V and J genes are TRBV5-1 and TRBJ2-3; D is perhaps TRBD1 (6 bases). V was clipped by 3 bases and J by 5 bases, with 13 bases between them. This CDR3 region has 14 residues. Germline CDR1 reads SGHRS; CDR2 reads YFSETQ. DNA for the CDR3: TGCGCCAGCAGCTGGGCAGGGGAAGGAGATACGCAGTATTTT. Translating gives CASSWAGEGDTQYF.

This clonotype appeared a few times. This chain joins TRBV12-3 or TRBV12-4 and TRBJ2-6, with 9 bases matching TRBD2. This CDR3 has 20 residues. Trimming removed 6 bases from V and 2 bases from J; junction bases left unmatched: 17. The CDR3 DNA follows: TGTGCCAGCAGAATTTGGGGGACTCGCGGGAGGGCCACTGGGGCCAACGTCCTGACTTTC. Translating gives CASRIWGTRGRATGANVLTF.

The chain has TRBV10-3 and TRBJ2-7; the D gene is possibly TRBD1 (5 bases). V was trimmed by 4 bases and J by 0 bases, leaving 13 bases between them. This CDR3 comprises 15 residues. Germline CDR1 reads ENHRY; CDR2 reads SYGVKD. CDR3 sequence reads: CAISGPSRGSYEQYF. DNA for the CDR3: TGTGCCATCAGTGGGCCATCTAGGGGCTCCTACGAGCAGTACTTC.

This clonotype was observed a few times. The chain uses TRBV5-5 and TRBJ1-2; maybe TRBD1 (5 bases). CDR1 and CDR2 (germline): SGHKS, YYEKEE (reference sequence). The V end lost 0 bases, the J end lost 8 bases, and 11 bases lay between the germline ends. CDR3 length: 13 amino acids. This CDR3 is CASSLGSGDGYTF. Written as DNA, the CDR3 is TGTGCCAGCAGCTTGGGATCGGGGGACGGCTACACCTTC.

The chain uses TRBV7-8 and TRBJ1-2; a possible D gene is TRBD1 (5 bases). The CDR3 consists of 13 residues. Germline CDR1 is SGHVS and CDR2 is FQNEAQ. V was pared by 6 bases and J by 7 bases, with 15 bases between. The CDR3 sequence: CASRGQGRGGYTF. The CDR3 bases are TGTGCCAGCAGGGGTCAGGGTAGAGGTGGCTACACCTTC. The whole variable domain, filled in from reference TRBV7-8 and TRBJ1-2, reads GAGVSQSPRYKVAKRGQDVALRCDPISGHVSLFWYQQALGQGPEFLTYFQNEAQLDKSGLPSDRFFAERPEGSVSTLKIQRTQQEDSAVYLCASRGQGRGGYTFGSGTRLTVV.

The gene calls are TRBV7-2 and TRBJ1-5, with a weak D call TRBD1 (5 bases). Germline values: CDR1 SGHTA, CDR2 FQGNSA. Trimming removed 5 bases at V and 3 bases at J, with 11 bases between. This CDR3 is built from 14 residues. As DNA, the CDR3 is TGTGCCAGCAGCCTCGGGACTCTCAATCAGCCCCAGCATTTT. Amino acids: CASSLGTLNQPQHF.

CDR3 DNA sequence: TGTGCCACCAGAGGGACCGCCCACAATGAGCAGTTCTTC. Amino acid sequence: CATRGTAHNEQFF. The J gene is TRBJ2-1, the V gene TRBV24-1; tentatively, D is TRBD1 or TRBD2 (5 bases each). V lost 7 bases, J lost 5 bases, and 11 bases lay in between. Germline V gene data show CDR1 as KGHDR and CDR2 as SFDVKD. The CDR3 loop spans 13 amino acids.

V and J are TRBV4-3 and TRBJ2-7; TRBD2 matches at 12 bases. J gave up 1 base and V 1 base, and 2 bases lay outside the gene matches. In germline, CDR1 is LGHNA, CDR2 YSLEER. The CDR3 extends over 16 amino acids. CDR3 bases: TGCGCCAGCAGCCAAGGTCTAGCGGGGGGGTCCTACGAGCAGTACTTC. It encodes CASSQGLAGGSYEQYF.

This clonotype appeared a few times. The chain combines TRBV6-5 with TRBJ2-7, with a tentative D call TRBD1 (5 bases). Trimming left V 1 base short and J 0 bases short, with 10 bases between. This CDR3 region has 15 residues. Looked up from germline, CDR1 is MNHEY and CDR2 is SVGAGI. DNA of the CDR3: TGTGCCAGCAGTTACTGGCAGGGCGTCTCCTACGAGCAGTACTTC. Residues: CASSYWQGVSYEQYF.

The genes are TRBV3-1 and TRBJ2-3; 8 bases map to TRBD2. This CDR3 has 19 residues. CDR1 is LGHDT and CDR2 is YNNKEL in the germline V gene (reference sequence). Germline trimming cut 0 bases from V and 0 bases from J; bases unmatched to any gene: 11. The CDR3, as DNA: TGTGCCAGCAGCCAAGATCCACGAAGCGGGAGTGCTAGCACAGATACGCAGTATTTT. This translates into CASSQDPRSGSASTDTQYF.

The chain recombines TRBV7-2 with TRBJ2-5; D is uncertain. There are 16 residues in the CDR3. Germline CDR1 and CDR2: SGHTA and FQGNSA. V was pared by 5 bases and J by 5 bases, with 21 bases between. This CDR3 reads CASSLSKLGQDETQYF. Here the CDR3 DNA reads TGTGCCAGCAGCCTTAGCAAACTCGGTCAGGACGAGACCCAGTACTTC.

With respect to this clonotype: A junction boundary mismatches the germline segment, possibly from a read error. The chain combines TRBV15 with TRBJ2-1; the match to TRBD2 covers 9 bases. In germline, CDR1 is LNHNV, CDR2 YYDKDF (reference sequence). CDR3 length: 16 amino acids. CDR3 in DNA: TGCGCCACCAGCAGAGGGGCGGGAGGGTTTTACGATGAGCAGTTCTTC. Translating gives CATSRGAGGFYDEQFF.

This sequence joins TRBV24-1 and TRBJ2-4, with D unclear. The CDR3 covers 11 residues. V was cut by 3 bases and J by 8 bases, with 4 bases left in between. Germline CDR1 is KGHDR and CDR2 is SFDVKD. The CDR3 region is CATSDRDIQYF. The DNA of the CDR3 is TGTGCCACCAGTGATCGAGACATTCAGTACTTC.

This sequence joins TRBV7-2 and TRBJ1-1; tentative D call: TRBD1 (5 bases). The CDR3 consists of 15 residues. V dropped 3 bases and J dropped 0 bases, with 11 bases sitting between them. Germline CDR1 and CDR2: SGHTA and FQGNSA. The chain's CDR3 is CASSLWGALNTEAFF. CDR3 coding DNA: TGTGCCAGCAGCTTGTGGGGCGCGTTGAACACTGAAGCTTTCTTT.

The V gene is TRBV7-2, the J gene TRBJ1-1; D possibly corresponds to TRBD1 (6 bases). Germline CDR1 and CDR2: SGHTA and FQGNSA. The length of the CDR3 is 14 residues. Trimming removed 5 bases at V and 12 bases at J, with 22 bases between. CDR3 nucleotides: TGTGCCAGCAGCCTTAGAAGGGGGGTGGGGGAAACTTTCTTT. This sequence encodes CASSLRRGVGETFF.